This TCR beta chain was sequenced for a study of blood T cell repertoires in COVID-19. Study context: The cDNA or gDNA used as material had been derived from T cells, B-cell-depleted T cells, or PBMCs.

Original processing notes: Quantification of nucleated cells was approximated via reference gene primer amplification. The repertoire was sequenced with immunoSEQ multiplex PCR; TCRdb's copy has only in-frame clones and lacks some. That table is the source of V, J and clone size, and D and trimming were worked out from the DNA. The sample contains roughly 230,000 clones, approximately 91% of which appear only once. Germline V gene data show CDR1 as SGHRS and CDR2 as YFSETQ. After removal of 3 bases from V and 4 bases from J, the junction contained 9 bases not matched to a gene. The CDR3 has 16 residues.

The sequence derives from a man aged 30 to 45 with COVID-19, enrolled during active disease. This chain uses TRBV5-1 with TRBJ2-2; 7 bases line up with TRBD2. Sequenced material: peripheral blood. CDR3 DNA: TGCGCCAGCAGCTATTCCGCGGGGGTGAGCACCGGGGAGCTGTTTTTT. This sequence encodes CASSYSAGVSTGELFF.